Described below is a single T cell receptor beta chain sequence and its context. Germline V CDR1 and CDR2: LGHNT, FRNRAP. The V and J ends lost 6 bases and 1 base respectively, with 13 bases between them. The CDR3 totals 15 residues. This sample stems from a study of blood T cell repertoires in COVID-19. Study information: Samples representing acute and convalescent COVID-19 were sourced from the United States, Italy and Spain. T cells, B-cell-depleted T cells, or PBMCs provided the cDNA or gDNA that served as material.

Methods used by the authors: By means of reference gene primer amplification, nucleated cell counts were estimated. Clones were sequenced by immunoSEQ multiplex PCR, and TCRdb holds only the in-frame ones, with some missing. The D gene and trimming were derived from the DNA, and the V and J assignments and clone size from that table. The table includes around 140,000 clones, more than 60% detected once. Sequencing was performed on peripheral blood. This receptor was taken from a man aged 45-65 years with acute or convalescent COVID-19. This chain uses TRBV12-5 with TRBJ1-5; D is possibly TRBD1 (5 bases). The CDR3 here is CASGPDDSSNQPQHF. The CDR3 nucleotides read TGTGCTAGTGGACCCGATGACAGCAGCAATCAGCCCCAGCATTTT.